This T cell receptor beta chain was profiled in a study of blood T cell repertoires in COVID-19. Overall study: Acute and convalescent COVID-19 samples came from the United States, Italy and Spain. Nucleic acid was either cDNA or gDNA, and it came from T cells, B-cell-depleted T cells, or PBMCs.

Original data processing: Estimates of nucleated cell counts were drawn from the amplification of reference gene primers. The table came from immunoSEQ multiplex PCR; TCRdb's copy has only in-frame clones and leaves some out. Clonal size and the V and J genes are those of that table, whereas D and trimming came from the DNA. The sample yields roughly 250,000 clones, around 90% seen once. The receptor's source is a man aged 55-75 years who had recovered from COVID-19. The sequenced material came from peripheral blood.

CDR3 loop: CASNRQGSSNYGYTF. The CDR3 coding sequence is TGTGCCAGCAATCGACAGGGGAGCTCTAACTATGGCTACACCTTC. The chain has TRBV2 and TRBJ1-2, with TRBD1 matching over 8 bases. The CDR3 loop spans 15 amino acids. V dropped 7 bases and J dropped 0; count of bases not matched to a gene: 7. Germline V lookup: CDR1 SNHLY, CDR2 FYNNEI.